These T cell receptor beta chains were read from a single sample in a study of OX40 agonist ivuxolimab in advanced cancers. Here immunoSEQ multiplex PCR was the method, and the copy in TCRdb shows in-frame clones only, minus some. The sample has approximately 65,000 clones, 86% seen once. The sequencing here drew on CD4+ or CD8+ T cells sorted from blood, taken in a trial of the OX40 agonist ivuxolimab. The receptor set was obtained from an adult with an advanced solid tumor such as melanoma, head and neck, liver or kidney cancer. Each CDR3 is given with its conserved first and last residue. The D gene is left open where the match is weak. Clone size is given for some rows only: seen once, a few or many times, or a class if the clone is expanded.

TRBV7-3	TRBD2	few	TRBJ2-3	TGTGCCAGCAGCTTAAGACTAGCGGGAGGGCCGGGCACAGATACGCAGTATTTT	CASSLRLAGGPGTDTQYF
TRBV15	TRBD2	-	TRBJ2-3	TGTGCCACCAGCAGAGGGGTTTGGGAGCGGGAGCACACAGATACGCAGTATTTT	CATSRGVWEREHTDTQYF
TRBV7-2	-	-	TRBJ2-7	TGTGCCAGCAGCTTAGAAGGCGGAGGCTACGAGCAGTACTTC	CASSLEGGGYEQYF
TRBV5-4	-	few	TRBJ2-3	TGTGCCAGCAGCTTGGAGACTTTCCGAACCGTCAGCACAGATACGCAGTATTTT	CASSLETFRTVSTDTQYF
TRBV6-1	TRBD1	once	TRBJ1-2	TGTGCCAGCAGTGAAGTGGCAGGGGGCTATGGCTACACCTTC	CASSEVAGGYGYTF
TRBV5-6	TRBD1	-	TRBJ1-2	TGTGCCAGCAGCACGGGACAGGGGGCATGGGGCTACACCTTC	CASSTGQGAWGYTF
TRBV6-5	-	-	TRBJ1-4	TGTGCCAGCAGTTACGAGTTGGGGAATGAAAAACTGTTTTTT	CASSYELGNEKLFF
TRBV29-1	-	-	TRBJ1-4	TGCAGCGTTGGCCTGGGGGCCGATGAAAAACTGTTTTTT	CSVGLGADEKLFF
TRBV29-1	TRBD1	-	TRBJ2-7	TGCAGCGGAGGACAGGGGCTCCTCTACGAGCAGTACTTC	CSGGQGLLYEQYF
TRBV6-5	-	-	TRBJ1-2	TGTGCCAGTCGGCCTTACGGCGGAGCTAACTATGGCTACACCTTC	CASRPYGGANYGYTF
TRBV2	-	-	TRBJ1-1	TGTGCCAGCAGTGAAGGCGCGGGGCACACTGAAGCTTTCTTT	CASSEGAGHTEAFF
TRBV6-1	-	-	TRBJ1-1	TGTGCCAGCAGTGAATCTGTAGCCCTAAACACTGAAGCTTTCTTT	CASSESVALNTEAFF
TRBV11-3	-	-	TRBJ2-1	TGTGCCAGCAGCCCAGCCGCAGGGGCAATCTACAATGAGCAGTTCTTC	CASSPAAGAIYNEQFF
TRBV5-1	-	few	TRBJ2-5	TGCGCCAGCAGCTTGGGGGCGCGGGAGACCCAGTACTTC	CASSLGARETQYF
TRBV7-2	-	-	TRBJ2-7	TGTGCCAGCAGCTCAACCGGGGCCACCTACGAGCAGTACTTC	CASSSTGATYEQYF
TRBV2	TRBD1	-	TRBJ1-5	TGTGCCAGCAGACCCGGGACAGCAGATGATCAGCCCCAGCATTTT	CASRPGTADDQPQHF
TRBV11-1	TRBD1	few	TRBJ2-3	TGTGCCAGCAGCTTACAGGGGGCTTGGATAGATACGCAGTATTTT	CASSLQGAWIDTQYF
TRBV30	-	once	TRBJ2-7	TGTGCCTGGAGTAAGACTCGGGAGCAGTACTTC	CAWSKTREQYF
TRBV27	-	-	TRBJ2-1	TGTGCCAGCAGTTCAGGGTTCTATTCGGGTGAGCAGTTCTTC	CASSSGFYSGEQFF
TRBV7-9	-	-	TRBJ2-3	TGTGCCAGCAGCTTAGGAAGAAGCACAGATACGCAGTATTTT	CASSLGRSTDTQYF
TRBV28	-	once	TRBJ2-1	TGTGCCAGCAGTTTAAGTAGCAGGGTTGGTCAGTTCTTC	CASSLSSRVGQFF
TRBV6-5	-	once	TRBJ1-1	TGTGCCAGCAGTTACTCGACGGCCAAAGGCACTGAAGCTTTCTTT	CASSYSTAKGTEAFF
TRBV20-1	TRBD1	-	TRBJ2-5	TGCAGTTCAACAGGGGAAGAGACCCAGTACTTC	CSSTGEETQYF
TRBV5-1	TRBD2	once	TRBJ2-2	TGCGCCAGCAGCTTGAGCGGGGAGGGGTCCGGGGAGCTGTTTTTT	CASSLSGEGSGELFF
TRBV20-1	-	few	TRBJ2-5	TGCAGTGCCCATACTCGGGAGACCCAGTACTTC	CSAHTRETQYF
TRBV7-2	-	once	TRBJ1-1	TGTGCCAGCACCCTCACTCCAGGGGTTTCTGAAGCTTTCTTT	CASTLTPGVSEAFF
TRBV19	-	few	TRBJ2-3	TGTGCCAGTAGTAGACGCCGGAAAGCGGAAGATACGCAGTATTTT	CASSRRRKAEDTQYF
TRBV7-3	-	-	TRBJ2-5	TGTGCCAGCAGCAAATCGGGGGTTCGGGAGACCCAGTACTTC	CASSKSGVRETQYF
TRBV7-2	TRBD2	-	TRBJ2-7	TGTGCCAGCAGCTTAGGACTAGCGGGCCCCTACGAGCAGTACTTC	CASSLGLAGPYEQYF
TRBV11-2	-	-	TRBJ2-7	TGTGCCAGCAGCTTAGATGGGCTAGCCCACTACGAGCAGTACTTC	CASSLDGLAHYEQYF
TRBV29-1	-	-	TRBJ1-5	TGCAGCGTTGGGACGGGCAATCAGCCCCAGCATTTT	CSVGTGNQPQHF
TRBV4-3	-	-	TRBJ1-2	TGCGCCAGCAGCCAAGATCTCAGAGCGAACTATGGCTACACCTTC	CASSQDLRANYGYTF
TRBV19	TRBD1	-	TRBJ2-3	TGTGCCAGTAGATACAAGTCCGGGACAGGAGGGGCAGATACGCAGTATTTT	CASRYKSGTGGADTQYF
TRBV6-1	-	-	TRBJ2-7	TGTGCCAGCAGTGAGGTGGCTACGGTTCGCTCCTACGAGCAGTACTTC	CASSEVATVRSYEQYF
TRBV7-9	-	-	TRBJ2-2	TGTGCCAGCATCCAGCCAGGGAGAGACACCGGGGAGCTGTTTTTT	CASIQPGRDTGELFF
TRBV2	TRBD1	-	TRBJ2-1	TGTGCCAGCAGCAAGAACACGGGACAGGGGGCCTATGAGCAGTTCTTC	CASSKNTGQGAYEQFF
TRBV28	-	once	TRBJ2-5	TGTGCCAGCAGTCTACAAGAGACCCAGTACTTC	CASSLQETQYF
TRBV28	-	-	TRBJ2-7	TGTGCCAGCAGTAAACAGGGTTACGAGCAGTACTTC	CASSKQGYEQYF
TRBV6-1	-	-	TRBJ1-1	TGTGCCAGCATACCGGTGCGGGGAAACACTGAAGCTTTCTTT	CASIPVRGNTEAFF
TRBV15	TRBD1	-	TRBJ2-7	TGTGCCACCGCCCGGGACAGCACCTACGAGCAGTACTTC	CATARDSTYEQYF
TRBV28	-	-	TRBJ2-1	TGTGCCACTGGCCGCGGCGGATTCTACAATGAGCAGTTCTTC	CATGRGGFYNEQFF
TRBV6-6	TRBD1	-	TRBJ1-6	TGTGCCAGCAGCCGAACAGGGGTTCGTTCACCCCTCCACTTT	CASSRTGVRSPLHF
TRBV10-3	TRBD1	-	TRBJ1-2	TGTGCCATCAGTGACCGGACAGGGGGCGCTTCTTATGGCTACACCTTC	CAISDRTGGASYGYTF
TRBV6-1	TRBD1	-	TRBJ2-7	TGTGCCAGCAGCGTTACAGGGGGCGTCGAGCAGTACTTC	CASSVTGGVEQYF
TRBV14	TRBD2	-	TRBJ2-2	TGTGCCAGCAGCCCCCAAGCGGGAGGCACCGGGGAGCTGTTTTTT	CASSPQAGGTGELFF
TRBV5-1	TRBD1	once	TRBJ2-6	TGCGCCAGCAGCTTGGCCGCAGGGGGTCCCTTTGGGGCCAACGTCCTGACTTTC	CASSLAAGGPFGANVLTF
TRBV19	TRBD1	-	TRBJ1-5	TGTGCCAGTAGTAACAGGGGTACGGGTCAGCCCCAGCATTTT	CASSNRGTGQPQHF
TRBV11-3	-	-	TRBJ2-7	TGTGCCAGCAGCTTTGGGGAGGACTACGAGCAGTACTTC	CASSFGEDYEQYF
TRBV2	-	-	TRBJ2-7	TGTGCCAGCAGTGTCACGGGGATAGAGCAGTACTTC	CASSVTGIEQYF